One and the same sample provided the 32 T cell receptor beta chains below, sequenced in a study of cytomegalovirus exposure and HLA in healthy donors. Vbeta (60) and Jbeta (13) primers were used in the PCR. The repertoire was sequenced with immunoSEQ multiplex PCR; TCRdb's copy has only in-frame clones and lacks some. The table has over 150,000 clones, around four fifths seen once. Material: PBMCs. The receptors were gathered from a man in his forties or fifties in good health and CMV-seronegative.

The chain employs TRBV6-5 and TRBJ2-3, with D perhaps TRBD2 (6 bases). V was cut by 6 bases and J by 0 bases, with 13 bases left in between. The germline V gene encodes CDR1 MNHEY and CDR2 SVGAGI. The CDR3 is 15 residues long. This CDR3 reads CASRGTASSTDTQYF. In DNA form, the CDR3 reads TGTGCCAGCAGAGGGACTGCCTCTAGCACAGATACGCAGTATTTT.

The CDR3 sequence is CASSLRMQDTDTQYF. The CDR3, as DNA: TGTGCCAGCAGCTTAAGGATGCAGGACACAGATACGCAGTATTTT. The V call is TRBV7-9, the J call TRBJ2-3, with D unresolved. Trimming left V 2 bases short and J 2 bases short, with 11 bases between. The CDR3 spans 15 residues. CDR1 SEHNR and CDR2 FQNEAQ come from the germline V gene (reference sequence). Supplemented by reference TRBV7-9 and TRBJ2-3, the full variable domain reads DTGVSQNPRHKITKRGQNVTFRCDPISEHNRLYWYRQTLGQGPEFLTYFQNEAQLEKSRLLSDRFSAERPKGSFSTLEIQRTEQGDSAMYLCASSLRMQDTDTQYFGPGTRLTVL.

V is TRBV19 and J is TRBJ2-5, with D perhaps TRBD1 (6 bases). This CDR3 is built from 15 residues. CDR1 and CDR2 (germline): LNHDA, SQIVND (reference sequence). V was shortened by 5 bases and J by 2 bases, with 15 bases between the two germline ends. CDR3 loop: CASSPGERGQETQYF. CDR3 coding DNA: TGTGCCAGTAGTCCAGGAGAAAGGGGGCAAGAGACCCAGTACTTC.

The chain combines TRBV7-3 with TRBJ1-1; D perhaps matches TRBD1 (5 bases). Per the germline V gene, CDR1 is SGHTA and CDR2 is FQGTGA. The germline V and J ends were trimmed by 5 bases and 2 bases, with 12 bases remaining between them. This CDR3 comprises 14 residues. CDR3: CASSLGHFNTEAFF. CDR3 nucleotide sequence: TGTGCCAGCAGCCTAGGACACTTTAACACTGAAGCTTTCTTT. Full variable domain (rest looked up from reference TRBV7-3 and TRBJ1-1): GAGVSQTPSNKVTEKGKYVELRCDPISGHTALYWYRQSLGQGPEFLIYFQGTGAADDSGLPNDRFFAVRPEGSVSTLKIQRTERGDSAVYLCASSLGHFNTEAFFGQGTRLTVV.

The rearrangement uses TRBV10-2 and TRBJ2-3, with a weak D call TRBD1 (6 bases). The germline CDR1 and CDR2 sequences are WSHSY and SAAADI. This CDR3 is 14 amino acids long. V was shortened by 8 bases and J by 1 base, with 13 bases between the two germline ends. The chain's CDR3 is CASRDTRGTDTQYF. CDR3 coding DNA: TGCGCCAGCCGGGACACCAGGGGCACAGATACGCAGTATTTT.

This clone was counted only a few times. The rearrangement uses TRBV10-3 and TRBJ1-3; TRBD1 aligns across 7 bases. V lost 4 bases, J lost 2 bases, and 8 bases stayed unmatched. Germline V gives CDR1 ENHRY, CDR2 SYGVKD. The CDR3 covers 16 residues. DNA for the CDR3: TGTGCCATCAGTGTATCCGGGACAGCGACTGGAAACACCATATATTTT. This gives the protein CAISVSGTATGNTIYF.

This chain uses TRBV7-9 with TRBJ2-3; 12 bases map to TRBD2. The CDR3 runs to 16 residues. Germline V gene sequence: CDR1 SEHNR, CDR2 FQNEAQ (reference sequence). The V gene end was trimmed by 5 bases and the J gene end by 8 bases; junction bases not matched to a gene: 11. The CDR3 coding sequence is TGTGCCAGCAGCATGGGACTAGCGGGTGGTCGTGGTACGCAGTATTTT. Translation: CASSMGLAGGRGTQYF.

This chain joins TRBV2 and TRBJ1-5; D is undetermined. V lost 3 bases to trimming and J lost 3 bases, with 12 bases between them. This CDR3 has 15 amino acids. CDR1 is SNHLY and CDR2 is FYNNEI in the germline V gene. CDR3 residues: CASSDPRVINQPQHF. The CDR3 coding sequence is TGTGCCAGCAGTGACCCACGGGTCATCAATCAGCCCCAGCATTTT.

Only a few counts were recorded for this clone. This chain connects TRBV7-2 to TRBJ2-2, with TRBD1 matching 7 bases. CDR1 and CDR2 from the germline V gene are SGHTA and FQGNSA. V was clipped by 5 bases and J by 7 bases; unmatched bases: 7. The CDR3 runs 14 residues. This CDR3 reads CASSATGMVGELFF. CDR3 bases: TGTGCCAGCAGCGCGACAGGGATGGTCGGGGAGCTGTTTTTT. Combining the CDR3 with reference TRBV7-2 and TRBJ2-2 gives the whole variable domain GAGVSQSPSNKVTEKGKDVELRCDPISGHTALYWYRQSLGQGLEFLIYFQGNSAPDKSGLPSDRFSAERTGGSVSTLTIQRTQQEDSAVYLCASSATGMVGELFFGEGSRLTVL.

J is TRBJ2-7 and V is TRBV2, with D tentatively TRBD1 (6 bases). V lost 7 bases and J 0 bases, leaving 13 bases between the germline ends. This CDR3 has 14 residues. Germline V CDR1 and CDR2: SNHLY, FYNNEI. As DNA, the CDR3 is TGTGCCAGCAAGATCCGGGACACCTCCTACGAGCAGTACTTC. The encoded protein is CASKIRDTSYEQYF.

This clone was counted between two and nine times. The chain carries TRBV9 and TRBJ2-1; TRBD2 matches at 9 bases. CDR3 length equals 13 residues. V trimming: 1 base; J trimming: 7 bases; junction bases outside the gene matches: 0. Germline loops: CDR1 SGDLS, CDR2 YYNGEE. The CDR3 region is CASSVSGGNEQFF. CDR3 in DNA: TGTGCCAGCAGCGTAAGCGGGGGGAATGAGCAGTTCTTC.

This chain links TRBV7-9 with TRBJ1-2; tentative D call: TRBD1 (5 bases). Per germline, CDR1 SEHNR and CDR2 FQNEAQ (reference sequence). The CDR3 length is 13 residues. Trimming took off 3 bases at V and 8 bases at J, with 13 bases between the two ends. CDR3 in DNA: TGTGCCAGCAGCTTCCGGGACGCGGGGGGCTACACCTTC. Translated: CASSFRDAGGYTF.

This clone was observed a single time. DNA of the CDR3: TGCGCCAGCAACCCCGGGACTAGCGGTGGAAGGGCAGATACGCAGTATTTT. It codes for CASNPGTSGGRADTQYF. V and J are TRBV5-1 and TRBJ2-3, with 11 nucleotides matching TRBD2. V lost 6 bases to trimming and J lost 4 bases; unmatched junction nucleotides: 13. This CDR3 contains 17 residues. Germline V lookup: CDR1 SGHRS, CDR2 YFSETQ.

This sequence joins TRBV27 and TRBJ1-6, with 8 positions matching TRBD1. Per germline, CDR1 MNHEY and CDR2 SMNVEV (reference sequence). The CDR3 totals 15 residues. With 6 bases clipped from V and 6 bases from J, the junction kept 7 bases outside the gene matches. This CDR3 is CASRYRDRLNSPLHF. The CDR3 region has the DNA TGTGCCAGCAGATACCGGGACAGGCTTAATTCACCCCTCCACTTT.

The chain employs TRBV9 and TRBJ2-2; TRBD2 aligns across 7 bases. CDR1 and CDR2 (germline): SGDLS, YYNGEE. After removal of 0 bases from V and 6 bases from J, the junction contained 5 bases not matched to a gene. The CDR3 covers 15 residues. For the CDR3, the DNA is TGTGCCAGCAGCGTAGCTCTGGGAGGGCCCGGGGAGCTGTTTTTT. Its translation: CASSVALGGPGELFF.

This sequence joins TRBV27 and TRBJ2-5, with D unresolved. CDR1 and CDR2 from the germline V gene are MNHEY and SMNVEV (reference sequence). V lost 5 bases and J lost 5, with 15 bases in between. There are 14 residues in the CDR3. The CDR3 DNA reads as TGTGCCAGCAGTACTAATTTGTTCGGGGAGACCCAGTACTTC. This encodes CASSTNLFGETQYF.

The CDR3, as DNA: TGCGCCAGCACCAACAAGGATCCGACACCAACCAGTAATCAGCCCCAGCATTTT. Amino acids: CASTNKDPTPTSNQPQHF. The V gene is TRBV10-1, the J gene TRBJ1-5; D uncertain. The germline V gene encodes CDR1 WNHNN and CDR2 SYGVQD (reference sequence). Between the trimmed V and J ends, which lost 7 bases and 4 bases, there was a span of 26 bases. The CDR3 runs 18 residues.

This clone was picked up one time. This chain joins TRBV15 and TRBJ1-6; unclear D gene. From germline, CDR1 is LNHNV and CDR2 YYDKDF (reference sequence). Trimming shortened V by 0 bases and J by 8 bases, and 14 bases separated the two germline ends. The CDR3 sequence is 16 residues long. The CDR3: CATSRDLPTADSPLHF. Here the CDR3 DNA reads TGTGCCACCAGCAGAGATCTACCAACGGCGGATTCACCCCTCCACTTT.

Worth noting for this clone: The junction shows a germline mismatch at one end, possibly a read error. The chain is built from TRBV19 and TRBJ1-4; D is undetermined. Per the germline V gene, CDR1 is LNHDA and CDR2 is SQIVND (reference sequence). The CDR3 totals 13 residues. CDR3: CASSRALNEKLFF. The CDR3, as DNA: TGTGCCAGCAGTAGGGCCCTTAATGAAAAACTGTTTTTT.

The J gene is TRBJ2-3, the V gene TRBV2; TRBD2 agrees at 7 bases. The V and J ends lost 2 bases and 2 bases, in that order; junction bases with no gene match: 7. Germline V gene lookup returns CDR1 SNHLY and CDR2 FYNNEI. The CDR3 has 16 residues. For the CDR3, the DNA is TGTGCCAGCAGTGAATCGGGGGGAGGGACCACAGATACGCAGTATTTT. It is translated as CASSESGGGTTDTQYF.

The V call is TRBV9, the J call TRBJ1-4, with 8 bases aligning to TRBD1. Germline loops: CDR1 SGDLS, CDR2 YYNGEE. J lost 5 bases, V lost 3 bases, and 6 bases had no gene match. This CDR3 is 15 amino acids long. For the CDR3, the DNA is TGTGCCAGCAGCGGATGGACAGGGTTCAATGAAAAACTGTTTTTT. Translation gives CASSGWTGFNEKLFF.

The V and J genes are TRBV27 and TRBJ2-1, with TRBD2 matching 9 bases. Germline-derived CDR1 and CDR2 are MNHEY and SMNVEV (reference sequence). The CDR3 covers 15 residues. The V segment lost 5 bases and the J segment 5 bases; nucleotides outside the gene matches: 7. CDR3 bases: TGTGCCAGCAGTCTCACGACTAGCGGCCACAATGAGCAGTTCTTC. Its translation is CASSLTTSGHNEQFF.

The chain combines TRBV6-5 with TRBJ1-1; 9 bases are shared with TRBD1. Germline V CDR1 and CDR2: MNHEY, SVGAGI. The CDR3 is 13 residues long. The V and J ends lost 6 bases and 5 bases, in that order; junction bases with no gene match: 4. Written as DNA, the CDR3 is TGTGCCAGCAGGAACAGGGGGCGAACTGAAGCTTTCTTT. This encodes CASRNRGRTEAFF.

The J gene is TRBJ2-6, the V gene TRBV10-3; weak D call: TRBD1 (6 bases). The ends were cut back, 7 bases at V and 12 bases at J, with 16 bases in the middle. The CDR3 spans 13 residues. CDR1 ENHRY and CDR2 SYGVKD come from the germline V gene. In DNA, the CDR3 is TGTGCCATCACCGGGACACCCCGGATCGTCCTGACTTTC. This translates into CAITGTPRIVLTF.

The J gene is TRBJ2-1, the V gene TRBV11-2; 11 nucleotides match TRBD1. This CDR3 region has 16 residues. V lost 1 base to trimming and J lost 8 bases; unmatched junction nucleotides: 7. Germline V lookup: CDR1 SGHAT, CDR2 FQNNGV. The CDR3 bases are TGTGCCAGCAGCTTAGGAAACGGGACAGGGGGATATGAGCAGTTCTTC. Translated, it gives CASSLGNGTGGYEQFF.

This chain joins TRBV19 and TRBJ1-5, with 7 bases identical to TRBD1. V dropped 5 bases and J dropped 7; count of bases not matched to a gene: 14. The length of the CDR3 is 16 residues. In germline, CDR1 is LNHDA, CDR2 SQIVND (reference sequence). CDR3 bases: TGTGCCAGTAGTGTTCGAGCCACAGGGGTGGAACAGCCCCAGCATTTT. As protein: CASSVRATGVEQPQHF. The full variable domain, in which reference TRBV19 and TRBJ1-5 provide the parts outside the CDR3, is DGGITQSPKYLFRKEGQNVTLSCEQNLNHDAMYWYRQDPGQGLRLIYYSQIVNDFQKGDIAEGYSVSREKKESFPLTVTSAQKNPTAFYLCASSVRATGVEQPQHFGDGTRLSIL.

The genes are TRBV9 and TRBJ2-2, with TRBD2 matching 9 bases. Germline V gene sequence: CDR1 SGDLS, CDR2 YYNGEE. V lost 6 bases to trimming and J lost 2 bases; unmatched junction nucleotides: 8. CDR3 length equals 16 residues. The CDR3 DNA reads as TGTGCCAGCAATGAGGGCGGGGGGGTAAACACCGGGGAGCTGTTTTTT. As protein: CASNEGGGVNTGELFF.

This clone was recorded once. CDR3 region: CASSLGQVLGNTIYF. DNA of the CDR3: TGCGCCAGCAGCTTGGGGCAGGTTCTTGGAAACACCATATATTTT. The chain uses TRBV5-1 and TRBJ1-3; D is unresolved. Germline-derived CDR1 and CDR2 are SGHRS and YFSETQ. Trimming removed 0 bases at V and 3 bases at J, with 10 bases between. The length of the CDR3 is 15 residues.

This chain joins TRBV2 and TRBJ2-1; TRBD2 aligns across 15 bases. V lost 4 bases to trimming and J lost 7 bases; unmatched junction nucleotides: 5. Germline CDR1 and CDR2: SNHLY and FYNNEI. The CDR3 loop spans 16 amino acids. The CDR3 loop reads CASSGGGLAGGNEQFF. The CDR3 DNA sequence: TGTGCCAGCAGTGGGGGGGGACTAGCGGGAGGAAATGAGCAGTTCTTC. Filled out from reference TRBV2 and TRBJ2-1, the complete variable domain reads EPEVTQTPSHQVTQMGQEVILRCVPISNHLYFYWYRQILGQKVEFLVSFYNNEISEKSEIFDDQFSVERPDGSNFTLKIRSTKLEDSAMYFCASSGGGLAGGNEQFFGPGTRLTVL.

A few counts support this clone. The sample has other DNA sequences that encode this CDR3 too. The V call is TRBV7-9, the J call TRBJ2-7; TRBD2 might be the D (5 bases). V gave up 0 bases and J gave up 6 bases, with 6 bases separating them. The CDR3 runs to 12 residues. Germline V gives CDR1 SEHNR, CDR2 FQNEAQ (reference sequence). CDR3 amino acids: CASSLAGVEQYF. The CDR3 nucleotides read TGTGCCAGCAGCTTAGCCGGGGTCGAGCAGTACTTC.

The V call is TRBV7-9, the J call TRBJ2-7, with 11 bases that match TRBD1. From germline, CDR1 is SEHNR and CDR2 FQNEAQ (reference sequence). After removal of 1 base from V and 5 bases from J, the junction contained 4 bases not matched to a gene. CDR3 length: 15 amino acids. CDR3 residues: CASSLVGQGANEQYF. In nucleotides, the CDR3 is TGTGCCAGCAGCTTAGTCGGACAGGGGGCGAACGAGCAGTACTTC.

As concerns this clone: The sample contains more than one DNA sequence encoding this CDR3. This rearrangement joins TRBV28 to TRBJ2-3; possible D gene TRBD2, 6 bases. CDR3 length: 14 residues. The V gene lost 3 bases and the J gene lost 3 bases, with 10 bases spanning the gap. Germline V lookup: CDR1 MDHEN, CDR2 SYDVKM. For the CDR3, the DNA is TGTGCCAGCAGTTTTCTTAGCGGAACAGATACGCAGTATTTT. Amino acids: CASSFLSGTDTQYF.